This T cell receptor beta chain was recorded in a study of cytomegalovirus exposure and HLA in healthy donors. Study context: Among the approximately 380 donors who were genotyped, 81% fell in the genetic ancestry cluster that is associated with self-reported Caucasian donors. Broader study findings: In a later analysis, at a false discovery rate of 0.05, approximately 16,000 TCR beta sequences were associated with HLA alleles. The study listed under 200 cytomegalovirus-associated TCR beta chains.

The germline V gene has CDR1 PRHDT and CDR2 FYEKMQ (reference sequence). The length of the CDR3 is 16 residues. V was trimmed by 0 bases and J by 3 bases, leaving 13 bases between them. As to this clone: The antigen is not known.

In the PCR, 60 Vbeta and 13 Jbeta primers were used. TCRdb's table, derived via immunoSEQ multiplex PCR, lists solely in-frame clones and lacks some. The sample records around 150,000 clones, 76% being singletons. The specimen sequenced was PBMCs. This sequence originates from a man in his forties or fifties in good health and CMV-seronegative. This chain uses TRBV13 with TRBJ2-3, with D possibly TRBD1 on 6 matching bases. CDR3 sequence (DNA): TGTGCCAGCAGCTTAGGCGTAGGGGGATCTACAGATACGCAGTATTTT. Residues: CASSLGVGGSTDTQYF.